This T cell receptor (beta chain) comes out of a study of blood T cell repertoires in COVID-19. Turning to the study itself: COVID-19 samples from acute and convalescent phases originated in the United States, Italy and Spain. The cDNA or gDNA used as material had been derived from T cells, B-cell-depleted T cells, or PBMCs.

V lost 8 bases and J lost 10; bases outside the gene matches: 23. Germline V gene data show CDR1 as SNHLY and CDR2 as FYNNEI. The CDR3 covers 18 residues. Per the study methods: How many nucleated cells were present was estimated from reference gene primer amplification. Method: immunoSEQ multiplex PCR; TCRdb's copy keeps in-frame clones and lacks some. V and J calls and clone size come straight from that table; D and trimming were deduced from the DNA. Of about 62,000 clones listed, 70% to 90% are singletons. The chain joins TRBV2 to TRBJ2-1; TRBD2 matches at 10 bases. The receptor comes from a woman of 80 years or more with acute or convalescent COVID-19. The material sequenced was peripheral blood. The CDR3 spells CASHETAVLAGVSWEQFF. DNA of the CDR3: TGTGCCAGCCACGAAACGGCAGTGCTAGCGGGAGTATCTTGGGAGCAGTTCTTC.